These T cell receptor beta chains were read from a single sample in a study of shared clonotypes between healthy human individuals. Data came from immunoSEQ multiplex PCR; TCRdb stores just in-frame clones and leaves some out. This table has 500,000 to 550,000 clones, around 95% appearing once. Material for sequencing was naive CD4+ T cells sorted from blood. The receptors derive from a woman in her 30s in good health. The CDR3 runs from the conserved cysteine through the conserved F or W. D genes are given only for firm matches. Part of the rows lack a size; the others show once, few, many or a class for expanded clones.

>13|TRBJ1-3|NA|once|TRBV28
TGTGCCTGCTCAGTCCGCTCTGGAAACACCATATATTTT
CACSVRSGNTIYF
>13|TRBJ1-1|NA|NA|TRBV5-6
TGTGCCAGCAGCTTGGAGCTGAACACTGAAGCTTTCTTT
CASSLELNTEAFF
>15|TRBJ1-1|NA|NA|TRBV4-1
TGCGCCAGCAGCCAAGGTCACTCCGTATTCGCTGAAGCTTTCTTT
CASSQGHSVFAEAFF
>13|TRBJ2-3|NA|NA|TRBV14
TGTGCCAGCAGCCAAGAGCACGGGAGAACGCAGTATTTT
CASSQEHGRTQYF
>14|TRBJ2-7|NA|once|TRBV18
TGTGCCAGCTCACCCGTTAGGGGCCCTTACGAGCAGTACTTC
CASSPVRGPYEQYF
>13|TRBJ1-1|NA|once|TRBV19
TGTGCCAGTAGTATCAGGGTGGGTACTGAAGCTTTCTTT
CASSIRVGTEAFF
>17|TRBJ2-1|NA|NA|TRBV27
TGTGCCAGCAGCCGAACTGCAACGGGGACCAACTACAATGAGCAGTTCTTC
CASSRTATGTNYNEQFF
>14|TRBJ2-7|TRBD1|NA|TRBV2
TGTGCCAGCAGTAAGGGGACAGGCCCCAATCAGCAGTACTTC
CASSKGTGPNQQYF
>12|TRBJ1-5|TRBD1|NA|TRBV28
TGTGCCAGCAAACCCGGGACAGGGTCCATTTGTTTT
CASKPGTGSICF
>13|TRBJ1-2|NA|NA|TRBV5-5
TGTGCCAGCAGCTTGGGACTAGATTATGGCTACACCTTC
CASSLGLDYGYTF
>14|TRBJ1-1|NA|NA|TRBV5-1
TGCGCCAGCAGCTTCGTCGCAGAGAACACTGAAGCTTTCTTT
CASSFVAENTEAFF
>13|TRBJ1-5|NA|NA|TRBV5-1
TGCGCCAGCAGCTGGGACGGGAATCAGCCCCAGCATTTT
CASSWDGNQPQHF
>14|TRBJ1-3|TRBD1|once|TRBV29-1
TGCAGCGTCGACAGGGCCGGGACTGGAAACACCATATATTTT
CSVDRAGTGNTIYF
>11|TRBJ2-1|NA|NA|TRBV10-3
TGTGCCATCAGTGAGCTTAATGAGCAGTTCTTC
CAISELNEQFF
>15|TRBJ2-6|NA|NA|TRBV10-3
TGTGCCATCAGTGAAGGGGGGTCTGGGGCCAACGTCCTGACTTTC
CAISEGGSGANVLTF
>13|TRBJ2-5|NA|once|TRBV6-5
TGTGCCAGCAGTTACAACGGACATCCCCGGTTCTACTTC
CASSYNGHPRFYF
>15|TRBJ1-4|NA|NA|TRBV25-1
TGTGCCAGCAGTGATTCGTACAGGGCAAATGAAAAACTGTTTTTT
CASSDSYRANEKLFF
>15|TRBJ2-3|TRBD2|NA|TRBV28
TGTGCCAGCAGTAGACTAGCGGGAAACACAGATACGCAGTATTTT
CASSRLAGNTDTQYF
>14|TRBJ2-1|NA|NA|TRBV7-9
TGTGCCAGCAGCTTAGTTCTTAGTTACAATGAGCAGTTCTTC
CASSLVLSYNEQFF
>16|TRBJ1-5|TRBD1|NA|TRBV19
TGTGCCAGTAGCCTCCGACAGGGGGCCGGGAATCAGCCCCAGCATTTT
CASSLRQGAGNQPQHF
>13|TRBJ2-3|TRBD2|NA|TRBV19
TGTGCCACCGCCCCCCGCGGGAGGGATACGCAGTATTTT
CATAPRGRDTQYF
>16|TRBJ1-5|TRBD1|NA|TRBV2
TGTGCCAGCAGTTTACAGGGGGCGCTTTACAATCAGCCCCAGCATTTT
CASSLQGALYNQPQHF
>16|TRBJ2-7|TRBD2|NA|TRBV27
TGTGCCAGCAGCATCATCTTTAGCGGGATCACCTACGAGCAGTACTTC
CASSIIFSGITYEQYF
>14|TRBJ2-2|TRBD1|NA|TRBV10-1
TGCGCCAGCAGGTTTGACAGGGACACCGGGGAGCTGTTTTTT
CASRFDRDTGELFF
>19|TRBJ1-2|NA|NA|TRBV7-8
TGTGCCAGCAGTCGCGGTCCGGGACCCCATTCGTGGCTCAACTATGGCTACACCTTC
CASSRGPGPHSWLNYGYTF
>16|TRBJ2-5|TRBD1|NA|TRBV19
TGTGCCAGTAGTGGCCGGGACAGGGGGTACCAAGAGACCCAGTACTTC
CASSGRDRGYQETQYF
>17|TRBJ2-5|NA|NA|TRBV27
TGTGCCAGCAGTTTATCGTCGGGTTCCCCAGGGGAAGAGACCCAGTACTTC
CASSLSSGSPGEETQYF
>15|TRBJ1-5|NA|NA|TRBV7-9
TGTGCCAGCAGTTTGACCGGGACTGCGAGCGAGCCCCAGCATTTT
CASSLTGTASEPQHF
>14|TRBJ2-7|NA|NA|TRBV28
TGTGCCAGCAGAAAGCTCTTACGGAGCTACGAGCAGTACTTC
CASRKLLRSYEQYF
>13|TRBJ1-5|NA|NA|TRBV28
TGTGCCAGCAGTTTAAGGTTCGGTCAGCCCCAGCATTTT
CASSLRFGQPQHF
>10|TRBJ2-1|NA|NA|TRBV29-1
TGCAGCGTTCAATACAATGAGCAGTTCTTC
CSVQYNEQFF
>17|TRBJ2-5|TRBD1|NA|TRBV29-1
TGCAGCGTTATTTTCCGTCTGGGGACAGGGGGCGAATGGCAGCAGTACTTC
CSVIFRLGTGGEWQQYF
>12|TRBJ2-1|NA|once|TRBV5-4
TGTGCCAGCAGCTCCCCTGGGCGGGAGCAGTTCTTC
CASSSPGREQFF
>14|TRBJ1-2|NA|NA|TRBV5-4
TGTGCCAGCAGCTTCATCAGCCAAAACTATGGCTACACCTTC
CASSFISQNYGYTF
>14|TRBJ2-5|TRBD2|NA|TRBV5-1
TGCGCCAGCAGCGTGCTAGCGGCTCAAGAGACCCAGTACTTC
CASSVLAAQETQYF
>17|TRBJ2-5|TRBD1|once|TRBV5-1
TGCGCCAGCAGCTCGGTCGGTGGGCAGGGGGCCGGGGAGACCCAGTACTTC
CASSSVGGQGAGETQYF
>16|TRBJ2-7|NA|NA|TRBV10-3
TGTGCCATCAGTGAAGAGGCGGGACGGAGGTCCTACGAGCAGTACTTC
CAISEEAGRRSYEQYF
>15|TRBJ2-7|NA|NA|TRBV7-8
TGTGCCAGCAGCTTAGAGATCCAGCCCCGCTACGAGCAGTACTTC
CASSLEIQPRYEQYF
>14|TRBJ2-7|NA|NA|TRBV6-1
TGTGCCAGCAGCGTCATGGACAGATCCTACGAGCAGTACTTC
CASSVMDRSYEQYF
>14|TRBJ1-2|TRBD1|NA|TRBV5-1
TGCGCCAGCAGCATTACAGGGGCCGAGAATGGCTACACCTTC
CASSITGAENGYTF
>14|TRBJ1-4|TRBD1|NA|TRBV10-2
TGCGCCAGCAGAGGACAGGGGGCGGGTGAAAAACTGTTTTTT
CASRGQGAGEKLFF
>17|TRBJ2-6|NA|NA|TRBV28
TGTGCCAGCAGTCCCAACGGGACCCCCTCTGGGGCCAACGTCCTGACTTTC
CASSPNGTPSGANVLTF
>13|TRBJ1-1|NA|NA|TRBV27
TGTGCCAGCAGTTTTAACATGAACACTGAAGCTTTCTTT
CASSFNMNTEAFF
>14|TRBJ2-3|TRBD2|once|TRBV19
TGTGCCACCCAAGCTAGCGGGAGAACAGATACGCAGTATTTT
CATQASGRTDTQYF
>15|TRBJ2-7|NA|NA|TRBV10-3
TGTGCCATCAGCCCTCGTAGCGAAGGACTATACGAGCAGTACTTC
CAISPRSEGLYEQYF
>15|TRBJ1-1|NA|NA|TRBV6-6
TGTGCCAGCAGTTACTTGACAGGTTCGAACACTGAAGCTTTCTTT
CASSYLTGSNTEAFF
>15|TRBJ1-1|NA|once|TRBV18
TGTGCCAGCTCACCACTTGAGGCCGGAAACACTGAAGCTTTCTTT
CASSPLEAGNTEAFF
>14|TRBJ2-3|NA|NA|TRBV19
TGTGCCAGTAGTCCGACGCGGGAAGAAGATACGCAGTATTTT
CASSPTREEDTQYF
>15|TRBJ2-7|TRBD2|NA|TRBV5-1
TGCGCCAGCAGCATAGGACTAGCGGGAGATTACGAGCAGTACTTC
CASSIGLAGDYEQYF
>15|TRBJ1-3|NA|NA|TRBV9
TGTGCCAGCAGCGCGGGGACGGTATTTGGAAACACCATATATTTT
CASSAGTVFGNTIYF
>12|TRBJ2-3|NA|NA|TRBV28
TGTGCCAGCAGTTTATCGTGGGATACGCAGTATTTT
CASSLSWDTQYF
>13|TRBJ2-2|NA|NA|TRBV28
TGTGCCAGCAGTTCGAGGGATCCCGGGGAGCTGTTTTTT
CASSSRDPGELFF
>12|TRBJ2-7|TRBD1|NA|TRBV28
TGTGCCAGCACCAGGGGGCTCGACGAGCAGTACTTC
CASTRGLDEQYF
>14|TRBJ1-2|NA|NA|TRBV28
TGTGCCAGCAGTTCAAGAGGGCTTTGGGGTGGCTACACCTTC
CASSSRGLWGGYTF
>12|TRBJ2-7|NA|NA|TRBV5-1
TGCGCCAGCAGCGCAACTAGCTCCGAGCAGTACTTC
CASSATSSEQYF
>13|TRBJ2-7|NA|NA|TRBV7-9
TGTGCCAGCAGCTCAGGACAATCAGACGAGCAGTACTTC
CASSSGQSDEQYF
>15|TRBJ2-1|TRBD1|NA|TRBV9
TGTGCCAGCAGCCGACAGGGGGCCAGCTACAATGAGCAGTTCTTC
CASSRQGASYNEQFF
>14|TRBJ1-6|NA|NA|TRBV28
TGTGCCAGCAGACCTCCGGGTTATAATTCACCCCTCCACTTT
CASRPPGYNSPLHF
>13|TRBJ2-7|NA|NA|TRBV11-2
TGTGCCAGCAGCTCGGGAGAGGAGAGGGAGCAGTACTTC
CASSSGEEREQYF
>15|TRBJ1-1|NA|NA|TRBV11-2
TGTGCCAGCAGCCGCAAGCCGGGGGCGGACACTGAAGCTTTCTTT
CASSRKPGADTEAFF